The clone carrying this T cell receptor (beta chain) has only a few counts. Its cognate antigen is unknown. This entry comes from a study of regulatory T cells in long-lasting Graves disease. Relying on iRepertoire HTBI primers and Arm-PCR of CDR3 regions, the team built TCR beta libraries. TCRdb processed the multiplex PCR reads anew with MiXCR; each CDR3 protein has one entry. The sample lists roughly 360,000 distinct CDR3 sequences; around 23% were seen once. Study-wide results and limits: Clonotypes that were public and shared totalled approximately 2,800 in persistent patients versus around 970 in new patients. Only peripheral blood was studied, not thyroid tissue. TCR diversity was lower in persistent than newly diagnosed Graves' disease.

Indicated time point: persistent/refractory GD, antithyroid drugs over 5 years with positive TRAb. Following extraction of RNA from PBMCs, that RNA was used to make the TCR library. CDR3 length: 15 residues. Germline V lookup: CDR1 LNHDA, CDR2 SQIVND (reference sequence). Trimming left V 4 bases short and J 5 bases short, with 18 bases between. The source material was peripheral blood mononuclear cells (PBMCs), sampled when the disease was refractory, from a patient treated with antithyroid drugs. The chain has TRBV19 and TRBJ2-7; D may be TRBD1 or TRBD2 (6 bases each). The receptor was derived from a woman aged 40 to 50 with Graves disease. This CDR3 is CASSTGATGGDEQYF. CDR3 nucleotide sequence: TGTGCCAGTAGTACGGGGGCCACGGGTGGGGACGAGCAGTACTTC.